This section outlines one TCR beta chain sequence together with its context. The target antigen is unknown. These data originate in a study of cytomegalovirus exposure and HLA in healthy donors. In the study overall: There were some 81 million unique TCRs (from HLA-typed donors) in an early data release.

Study conclusions and caveats: One variant, a missense change in DCLRE1C, was linked in a later analysis to TCR beta V- and J-gene trimming.

Germline CDR1 and CDR2: SGHNT and YENEEA. CDR3 length: 16 residues. With 1 base clipped from V and 3 bases from J, the junction kept 2 bases outside the gene matches. The PCR used 60 Vbeta and 13 Jbeta primers. Assay used: immunoSEQ multiplex PCR; TCRdb lists only in-frame clones, some missing. Among fewer than 350,000 clones listed, around 90% were seen once. The gene calls are TRBV11-3 and TRBJ2-5; the match to TRBD2 covers 13 bases. Material for sequencing was PBMCs. The source of this sequence is a woman aged 18-30 years in good health and CMV-seronegative. The CDR3 nucleotides are TGTGCCAGCAGCTTAGGCACTAGCGGGGGGGAAGAGACCCAGTACTTC. This translates into CASSLGTSGGEETQYF. Full variable domain (missing parts from reference TRBV11-3 and TRBJ2-5): EAGVVQSPRYKIIEKKQPVAFWCNPISGHNTLYWYLQNLGQGPELLIRYENEEAVDDSQLPKDRFSAERLKGVDSTLKIQPAELGDSAVYLCASSLGTSGGEETQYFGPGTRLLVL.